This T cell receptor beta chain was sequenced during a study of post-analysis software for immune sequencing data (dated by TCRdb to between 2015 and 2016). The study in broad terms: Disease courses on record covered relapsing-remitting, secondary progressive and progressive-relapsing multiple sclerosis, though some patients had no subtype annotation. The patient repertoires were set against ten to eleven previously published healthy control repertoires from donors whose ages ranged from roughly 6 to 25 years. A subset of samples was prepared in parallel using single-end sample barcoding, then pooled and co-amplified after Illumina adapter ligation. Summary of the overall study and its limitations: Normalized Chao1 diversity was significantly lower in multiple sclerosis patients than controls, suggesting substantial peripheral T-cell clonal expansion. The multiple sclerosis patient group was slightly younger than the control group. When samples were clustered directly using the F measure, samples prepared in the same batch co-clustered strongly, which prompted a batch-effect correction. About five TRBV segments, including TRBV5-6, TRBV5-1 and TRBV20-1, were significantly more frequent in patients than controls.

Receptors were amplified or captured by PCR. Instrument on record: Illumina HiSeq 2500. To reduce PCR and sequencing biases, unique molecular identifiers were incorporated into the TCR beta cDNA libraries. Per 1 to 10 million input T cells, approximately 500,000 cDNA molecules were obtained, such that each molecule approximated one T cell. The patient libraries were prepared and sequenced using the same protocol as the earlier healthy control dataset. Within a given batch, samples were prepared together, multiplexed and sequenced on the same HiSeq lane. The study's own analysis went as follows. MIGEC handled the raw barcoded reads, throwing out single-read molecular identifier groups before consensus assembly and CDR3 extraction. VDJtools was used for post-analysis of the clonotype tables, with diversity normalized by down-sampling every dataset to the smallest sample size. Repertoire overlap clustering matched CDR3 amino acid but not nucleotide sequences to correct batch-related cross-sample contamination. Using fastp trimming at Q25 and MiXCR clonotype assembly, TCRdb reanalyzed the public sequencing data and kept in-frame beta chains. Rows with one shared CDR3 protein collapse into an entry with the most common genes and DNA. What appears here as the V and J calls and clone size reflects TCRdb's work, not the paper's. The sample table records roughly 800,000 distinct CDR3 sequences; just under 30% of these occur just once. Roughly 0.54% of the sample lies in the top ten.

Including the terminal cysteine and phenylalanine, the CDR3 comprises 13 residues. Only the CDR3 region is kept as DNA, spanning 39 bases read in frame from base 1. For CDR1 and CDR2, the germline V gene (reference sequence) lists MNHEY and SMNVEV. Comments on this clonotype: The clone's antigen remains unknown. Relative to the germline gene, one junction end is altered; a read error may explain this.

To demonstrate the VDJtools post-analysis software, the study profiled TCR beta repertoires from the peripheral blood of 10 to 15 young patients with multiple sclerosis. The multiple sclerosis patients were children and adolescents ranging in age from roughly 6 to 16 years. The sample was blood. This chain is built from TRBV27 and TRBJ1-5, with no reliable assignment of the D segment. The receptor was derived from a girl aged 10-17 years with multiple sclerosis. The DNA sequence is as follows: TGTGCCAGCAGTTTGGGTCCTAATCAGCCCCGGCATTTT. The translation is CASSLGPNQPRHF.